The 31 T cell receptor beta chains reported below all come from one sample, sequenced in a study of CD8 T cells in Susac syndrome. Reverse transcription of about 0.5 to 1 ug RNA used random hexamers. Each CDR3 protein gets one entry after TCRdb re-called the immunoSEQ multiplex PCR reads with MiXCR. The sample shows about 440,000 distinct CDR3 sequences, approximately 85% of them seen only once. Source material: CD8+ T cells from PBMCs. These receptor sequences come from a human donor with multiple sclerosis.

J is TRBJ2-7 and V is TRBV7-2; maybe TRBD1 (5 bases). This CDR3 has 14 amino acids. Germline V CDR1 and CDR2: SGHTA, FQGNSA. V was cut by 5 bases and J by 1 base, with 12 bases left in between. Here the CDR3 reads CASSQFQGSYEQYF. CDR3 DNA: TGTGCCAGCAGCCAATTTCAGGGTTCCTACGAGCAGTACTTC. The complete variable domain, with remaining parts taken from reference TRBV7-2 and TRBJ2-7, reads GAGVSQSPSNKVTEKGKDVELRCDPISGHTALYWYRQSLGQGLEFLIYFQGNSAPDKSGLPSDRFSAERTGGSVSTLTIQRTQQEDSAVYLCASSQFQGSYEQYFGPGTRLTVT.

This clonotype was seen only once. The chain joins TRBV27 to TRBJ2-4, with D possibly matching TRBD1 (6 bases). V was cut by 6 bases and J by 5 bases, with 14 bases left in between. The germline V gene encodes CDR1 MNHEY and CDR2 SMNVEV (reference sequence). The CDR3 covers 14 residues. The CDR3 DNA sequence: TGTGCCAGCAGCGCCTACAGGGCGGAAAACATTCAGTACTTC. It translates to CASSAYRAENIQYF.

The rearrangement links TRBV28 to TRBJ2-6; D is possibly TRBD1 (5 bases). The V end was cut by 7 bases, the J end by 0 bases, with 10 bases between. CDR3 size: 15 residues. Looked up from germline, CDR1 is MDHEN and CDR2 is SYDVKM. CDR3 DNA: TGTGCCAGCACCAAGGGGTTCTCTGGGGCCAACGTCCTGACTTTC. It codes for CASTKGFSGANVLTF.

The chain joins TRBV19 to TRBJ2-5; D might be TRBD2 (5 bases). The CDR3 is 13 residues long. Germline lookup yields CDR1 LNHDA and CDR2 SQIVND (reference sequence). The V end was cut by 3 bases, the J end by 3 bases, with 8 bases between. The CDR3 loop reads CASSILGEETQYF. As DNA, the CDR3 is TGTGCCAGTAGTATTTTGGGAGAAGAGACCCAGTACTTC.

In its sample, this clonotype was seen a few times. This sequence joins TRBV5-6 and TRBJ2-7; D ambiguous. In germline, CDR1 is SGHDT, CDR2 YYEEEE. The CDR3 runs to 12 residues. V was clipped by 0 bases and J by 6 bases, with 7 bases between them. CDR3 residues: CASSLAGREQYF. The CDR3 DNA is TGTGCCAGCAGCTTGGCCGGTCGCGAGCAGTACTTC.

The V gene is TRBV11-2, the J gene TRBJ2-3; 8 nucleotides align to TRBD2. V was pared by 5 bases and J by 6 bases, with 4 bases of the junction left unmatched. There are 13 residues in the CDR3. CDR1 is SGHAT, CDR2 FQNNGV, per germline. CDR3 loop: CASSPRLADTQYF. CDR3 sequence (DNA): TGTGCCAGCAGCCCCCGACTAGCGGATACGCAGTATTTT.

V gene TRBV2 combines with J gene TRBJ2-7; 7 nucleotides match TRBD2. This CDR3 has 15 residues. The germline V gene encodes CDR1 SNHLY and CDR2 FYNNEI. V gave up 7 bases and J gave up 5 bases; unmatched junction bases: 14. The CDR3 sequence: CASTPMGGPANEQYF. The CDR3 coding sequence is TGTGCCAGCACCCCGATGGGAGGGCCTGCCAACGAGCAGTACTTC. The whole variable domain, remainder taken from reference TRBV2 and TRBJ2-7, is EPEVTQTPSHQVTQMGQEVILRCVPISNHLYFYWYRQILGQKVEFLVSFYNNEISEKSEIFDDQFSVERPDGSNFTLKIRSTKLEDSAMYFCASTPMGGPANEQYFGPGTRLTVT.

The count of this clonotype is one. The chain uses TRBV14 and TRBJ1-2; no definite D call. Germline CDR1 reads SGHDN; CDR2 reads FVKESK. There are 13 residues in the CDR3. The V and J ends lost 6 bases and 8 bases respectively, with 16 bases between them. CDR3 residues: CASSVGPWVGYTF. The CDR3 coding sequence is TGTGCCAGCAGTGTCGGCCCCTGGGTCGGCTACACCTTC.

Worth noting for this clonotype: The germline gene is not matched at one end of the junction; a read error may be the cause. This chain links TRBV5-1 with TRBJ1-1, with 8 bases fitting TRBD1. CDR1 is SGHRS and CDR2 is YFSETQ in the germline V gene. The CDR3 runs 16 residues. In DNA form, the CDR3 reads TGCGCCAGCAGCTTGGAGCCAGGGGGCTTGAGCACTGAAGTTTTCTTT. Translated: CASSLEPGGLSTEVFF.

This chain joins TRBV30 and TRBJ1-1; the D is unclear. This CDR3 has 12 amino acids. With 3 bases removed from V and 11 bases from J, the gap between germline ends came to 16 bases. Per the germline V gene, CDR1 is GTSNPN and CDR2 is SVGIG (reference sequence). The CDR3 nucleotides read TGTGCCTGGAGCGCCCCTTCAGCCAGGGCTTTCTTT. It specifies CAWSAPSARAFF. Full variable domain (rest looked up from reference TRBV30 and TRBJ1-1): SQTIHQWPATLVQPVGSPLSLECTVEGTSNPNLYWYRQAAGRGLQLLFYSVGIGQISSEVPQNLSASRPQDRQFILSSKKLLLSDSGFYLCAWSAPSARAFFGQGTRLTVV.

Points on this clonotype: The junction departs from the called germline gene at one end, perhaps through a read error. The V call is TRBV29-1, the J call TRBJ2-2, with 7 bases aligning to TRBD1. CDR1 and CDR2 from the germline V gene are SQVTM and ANQGSEA. This CDR3 contains 14 residues. CDR3 nucleotide sequence: TGCAGCGTTGATAAGGGGGCGAATACCGGGGAGCTGTTTTTT. Residues: CSVDKGANTGELFF.

The chain employs TRBV29-1 and TRBJ1-1; D gene uncertain. This CDR3 is 13 amino acids long. V dropped 2 bases and J dropped 7 bases, with 14 bases sitting between them. Per germline, CDR1 SQVTM and CDR2 ANQGSEA. CDR3 region: CSVELGGEHEAFF. CDR3 DNA: TGCAGCGTTGAACTCGGAGGAGAACATGAAGCTTTCTTT. Variable domain in full (rest from reference TRBV29-1 and TRBJ1-1): SAVISQKPSRDICQRGTSLTIQCQVDSQVTMMFWYRQQPGQSLTLIATANQGSEATYESGFVIDKFPISRPNLTFSTLTVSNMSPEDSSIYLCSVELGGEHEAFFGQGTRLTVV.

The genes are TRBV27 and TRBJ2-7; D may be TRBD2 (7 bases). There are 14 residues in the CDR3. Deletions cut 3 bases from V and 4 bases from J, with 13 bases between. The germline gives CDR1 MNHEY, CDR2 SMNVEV (reference sequence). In nucleotides, the CDR3 is TGTGCCAGCAGTTTTGGGGGGGCGCGTTACGAGCAGTACTTC. Translated, it gives CASSFGGARYEQYF.

This clonotype was counted between two and nine times. The chain carries TRBV10-3 and TRBJ1-1; TRBD1 aligns across 7 bases. Per the germline V gene, CDR1 is ENHRY and CDR2 is SYGVKD. Trimming at V came to 6 bases and at J to 4 bases, leaving 5 bases not matched to a gene. The length of the CDR3 is 13 residues. The CDR3 loop reads CAIREGAGTEAFF. The CDR3 nucleotides read TGTGCCATCAGAGAGGGGGCGGGCACTGAAGCTTTCTTT.

The chain links TRBV20-1 to TRBJ2-7; possibly TRBD2 for D (6 bases). Per the germline V gene, CDR1 is DFQATT and CDR2 is SNEGSKA (reference sequence). This CDR3 is 18 amino acids long. V was shortened by 1 base and J by 0 bases, with 22 bases between the two germline ends. The CDR3 loop is CSARGNPPIAGSSYEQYF. Written as DNA, the CDR3 is TGCAGTGCTAGAGGGAACCCTCCTATTGCGGGGAGCTCCTACGAGCAGTACTTC.

The J gene is TRBJ2-1, the V gene TRBV2; 8 bases fit TRBD1. Germline-derived CDR1 and CDR2 are SNHLY and FYNNEI. The V gene end was trimmed by 10 bases and the J gene end by 6 bases; junction bases not matched to a gene: 5. This CDR3 region has 12 residues. CDR3 sequence reads: CAIRTGFNEQFF. The CDR3 DNA follows: TGTGCCATTCGGACAGGGTTCAATGAGCAGTTCTTC.

The V call is TRBV27, the J call TRBJ2-7; TRBD1 agrees at 10 bases. The germline V gene encodes CDR1 MNHEY and CDR2 SMNVEV (reference sequence). With V trimmed by 5 bases and J by 2 bases, 9 bases remained unmatched. The CDR3 covers 16 residues. In DNA form, the CDR3 reads TGTGCCAGCAGTGGAGCTGGGACAGGGGCAACCTACGAGCAGTACTTC. Protein: CASSGAGTGATYEQYF.

In nucleotides, the CDR3 is TGTGCCAGCAGGGGGAGACAGGGTTTCTATGGCTACACCTTC. It translates to CASRGRQGFYGYTF. The rearrangement uses TRBV2 and TRBJ1-2; 7 bases are shared with TRBD1. Germline assignment: CDR1 SNHLY and CDR2 FYNNEI. Losses at the gene ends were 6 bases for V and 4 bases for J; bases not matched to a gene: 8. The CDR3 runs 14 residues.

CDR3 DNA sequence: TGTGCCAGCAGTTTGGTGGGCTGGCAGGAGTTGCCTGAAGCTTTCTTT. Protein: CASSLVGWQELPEAFF. This sequence joins TRBV28 and TRBJ1-1, with D unclear. The CDR3 is 16 amino acids. Germline assignment: CDR1 MDHEN and CDR2 SYDVKM. Trimming removed 3 bases from V and 6 bases from J, with 20 bases in between.

In this sample, this clonotype turned up a few times. The V call is TRBV2, the J call TRBJ1-1; D gene ambiguous. Trimming took off 2 bases at V and 0 bases at J, with 7 bases between the two ends. CDR1 SNHLY and CDR2 FYNNEI come from the germline V gene. CDR3 length: 14 amino acids. CDR3 loop: CASSETRLNTEAFF. The DNA for the CDR3 is TGTGCCAGCAGTGAAACTAGACTGAACACTGAAGCTTTCTTT.

The V gene is TRBV29-1, the J gene TRBJ2-2; maybe TRBD2 (6 bases). The length of the CDR3 is 14 residues. Trimming stripped 6 bases from V and 1 base from J, with 12 bases between. Germline-derived CDR1 and CDR2 are SQVTM and ANQGSEA. The CDR3 is CSVSGTVNTGELFF. CDR3 in DNA: TGCAGCGTCTCCGGGACTGTGAACACCGGGGAGCTGTTTTTT.

To note about this clonotype: The missing conserved phenylalanine or tryptophan at the end of this CDR3 makes a read error likely. The chain has TRBV30 and TRBJ1-1; D is unresolved. The CDR3 totals 13 residues. Germline loops: CDR1 GTSNPN, CDR2 SVGIG (reference sequence). Trimming cost V 5 bases and J 4 bases, with 14 bases left between them. The CDR3 loop is CAWGEGSGTEAFL. In DNA, the CDR3 is TGTGCCTGGGGGGAAGGGTCGGGCACTGAAGCTTTCCTT.

The V and J genes are TRBV11-2 and TRBJ2-1, with D uncertain. The CDR3 runs 11 residues. Germline V lookup: CDR1 SGHAT, CDR2 FQNNGV. With 5 bases removed from V and 6 bases from J, the gap between germline ends came to 5 bases. This CDR3 reads CASSVPNEQFF. In nucleotides, the CDR3 is TGTGCCAGCAGCGTTCCCAATGAGCAGTTCTTC.

V and J are TRBV4-1 and TRBJ2-3, with D uncertain. V was pared by 4 bases and J by 2 bases, with 10 bases between. The CDR3 consists of 14 residues. Per the germline V gene, CDR1 is MGHRA and CDR2 is YSYEKL. Here the CDR3 DNA reads TGCGCCAGCAGCCTCTACGAATCCACAGATACGCAGTATTTT. This codes for CASSLYESTDTQYF.

The gene calls are TRBV14 and TRBJ2-7; weak D call: TRBD1 (5 bases). Trimming removed 5 bases at V and 4 bases at J, with 21 bases between. The CDR3 has 16 residues. Germline lookup yields CDR1 SGHDN and CDR2 FVKESK. The CDR3 DNA is TGTGCCAGCAGCGACTTCCGAGTAACAGGAGAATACGAGCAGTACTTC. Translating gives CASSDFRVTGEYEQYF.

The chain employs TRBV4-1 and TRBJ1-5; 10 bases agree with TRBD1. This CDR3 is built from 16 residues. J gave up 5 bases and V 4 bases, and 8 bases lay outside the gene matches. CDR1 and CDR2 from the germline V gene are MGHRA and YSYEKL. CDR3 nucleotide sequence: TGCGCCAGCAGCCCCCGGGACAGGGGTTACGATCAGCCCCAGCATTTT. It yields the protein CASSPRDRGYDQPQHF.

The J gene is TRBJ1-2, the V gene TRBV6-1; no clear D. This CDR3 comprises 13 residues. The germline CDR1 and CDR2 sequences are MNHNS and SASEGT. V lost 4 bases and J 4 bases, leaving 10 bases between the germline ends. DNA of the CDR3: TGTGCCAGCAGTGGTCGAGGTCCCTATGGCTACACCTTC. Protein: CASSGRGPYGYTF.

V is TRBV19 and J is TRBJ1-5; D might be TRBD1 (6 bases). Per germline, CDR1 LNHDA and CDR2 SQIVND (reference sequence). The CDR3 extends over 13 amino acids. Trimming removed 6 bases at V and 3 bases at J, with 9 bases between. CDR3 in DNA: TGTGCCAGTAGGCAGGGGTCCAATCAGCCCCAGCATTTT. It specifies CASRQGSNQPQHF. The variable domain in full, with the rest retrieved from reference TRBV19 and TRBJ1-5, is DGGITQSPKYLFRKEGQNVTLSCEQNLNHDAMYWYRQDPGQGLRLIYYSQIVNDFQKGDIAEGYSVSREKKESFPLTVTSAQKNPTAFYLCASRQGSNQPQHFGDGTRLSIL.

The chain is built from TRBV6-1 and TRBJ2-1, with 9 bases matching TRBD2. Per germline, CDR1 MNHNS and CDR2 SASEGT. The V segment lost 8 bases and the J segment 7 bases; nucleotides outside the gene matches: 9. The CDR3 runs 14 residues. CDR3 coding DNA: TGTGCCAGCGAGAGGCTAGCGGGGACTAATGAGCAGTTCTTC. Translation gives CASERLAGTNEQFF.

Only one count was recorded for this clonotype. V usage is TRBV30 and J usage is TRBJ2-1; no definite D call. Per the germline V gene, CDR1 is GTSNPN and CDR2 is SVGIG (reference sequence). V lost 3 bases to trimming and J lost 5 bases, with 20 bases between them. This CDR3 is 16 amino acids long. The CDR3 DNA reads as TGTGCCTGGAGCGCCTTAGGAAGGGAAAGGAACAATGAGCAGTTCTTC. It codes for CAWSALGRERNNEQFF.

The V gene is TRBV19, the J gene TRBJ2-4; no definite D call. The ends were cut back, 6 bases at V and 7 bases at J, with 13 bases in the middle. This CDR3 spans 13 amino acids. Germline CDR1 reads LNHDA; CDR2 reads SQIVND (reference sequence). The CDR3 DNA reads as TGTGCCAGTAGGCCGGGCCAGATGAACATTCAGTACTTC. It translates to CASRPGQMNIQYF.